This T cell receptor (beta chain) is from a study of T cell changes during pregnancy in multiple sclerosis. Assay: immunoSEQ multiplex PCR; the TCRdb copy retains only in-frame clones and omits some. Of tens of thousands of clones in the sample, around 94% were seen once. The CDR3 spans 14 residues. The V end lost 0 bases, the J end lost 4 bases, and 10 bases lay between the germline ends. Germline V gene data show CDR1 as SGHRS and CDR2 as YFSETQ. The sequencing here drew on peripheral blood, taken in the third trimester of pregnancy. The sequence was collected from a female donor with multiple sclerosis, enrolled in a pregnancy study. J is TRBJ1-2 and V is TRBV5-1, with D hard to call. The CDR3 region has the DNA TGCGCCAGCAGCTTGGCCAGCGGATTCTATGGCTACACCTTC. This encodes CASSLASGFYGYTF.